This entry lists 21 T cell receptor beta chains sequenced from one sample in a study of beta chain features in type 1 diabetes. Their antigen targets remain unknown. Since all of the isolated RNA was reverse transcribed, expressed TCRB transcripts were what got sequenced. The assay was immunoSEQ multiplex PCR, and TCRdb's table has in-frame clones only and misses some. Among under 300,000 clones listed, roughly 20% were seen once. Study observations and caveats: All four CD4+ subsets from Type 1 diabetes patients carried moderately but significantly shorter TCRB CDR3s.

Sequenced sample: naive CD4+ T cells from blood. These receptors all come from a woman aged 35 to 49 with type 1 diabetes.

There are a few counts of this clone. V and J are TRBV6-1 and TRBJ2-7; weak D call: TRBD1 (6 bases). Germline assignment: CDR1 MNHNS and CDR2 SASEGT. With 4 bases removed from V and 0 bases from J, the gap between germline ends came to 10 bases. The CDR3 runs to 14 residues. The CDR3 protein is CASSATGPSYEQYF. DNA for the CDR3: TGTGCCAGCAGTGCCACAGGGCCCTCCTACGAGCAGTACTTC.

CDR3 loop: CASSDRGGLTGELFF. The CDR3 coding sequence is TGTGCCAGCAGTGACCGGGGGGGCCTGACCGGGGAGCTGTTTTTT. The rearrangement uses TRBV2 and TRBJ2-2; TRBD2 matches 8 bases. Unmatched junction bases numbered 5, after V lost 3 bases and J lost 5 bases. The length of the CDR3 is 15 residues. The germline CDR1 and CDR2 sequences are SNHLY and FYNNEI.

The rearrangement joins TRBV28 to TRBJ1-1, with D unclear. V was cut by 2 bases and J by 1 base, with 8 bases left in between. The CDR3 has 14 amino acids. Germline CDR1 and CDR2: MDHEN and SYDVKM. The CDR3 nucleotides are TGTGCCAGCAGTTTAGGGCAGGAGAACACTGAAGCTTTCTTT. Amino acid sequence: CASSLGQENTEAFF.

This clone has more than one count but fewer than ten. The V and J genes are TRBV5-1 and TRBJ2-5; tentative D call: TRBD1 (6 bases). V lost 3 bases and J lost 2, with 14 bases in between. This CDR3 is 15 amino acids long. Per germline, CDR1 SGHRS and CDR2 YFSETQ. The CDR3 nucleotides read TGCGCCAGCAGCTCCACCGGGACAAAACAAGAGACCCAGTACTTC. Translation: CASSSTGTKQETQYF. The full variable domain, completed using reference TRBV5-1 and TRBJ2-5, is KAGVTQTPRYLIKTRGQQVTLSCSPISGHRSVSWYQQTPGQGLQFLFEYFSETQRNKGNFPGRFSGRQFSNSRSEMNVSTLELGDSALYLCASSSTGTKQETQYFGPGTRLLVL.

The chain carries TRBV7-2 and TRBJ2-5; 9 bases fit TRBD1. This CDR3 comprises 14 residues. J gave up 4 bases and V 6 bases, and 6 bases lay outside the gene matches. In germline, CDR1 is SGHTA, CDR2 FQGNSA. The DNA of the CDR3 is TGTGCCAGCAGATGGGACAGGGACGGAGAGACCCAGTACTTC. The encoded protein is CASRWDRDGETQYF.

The gene calls are TRBV29-1 and TRBJ1-1; TRBD1 matches at 9 bases. This CDR3 is 13 amino acids long. Germline V gene data show CDR1 as SQVTM and CDR2 as ANQGSEA. Germline trimming cut 7 bases from V and 1 base from J; bases unmatched to any gene: 4. The DNA of the CDR3 is TGCAGCGGACAGACAGGGGGGAACACTGAAGCTTTCTTT. Translation gives CSGQTGGNTEAFF.

The chain combines TRBV18 with TRBJ1-5; D perhaps matches TRBD1 (6 bases). The V end was cut by 3 bases, the J end by 3 bases, with 15 bases between. Germline-derived CDR1 and CDR2 are KGHSH and LQKENI. CDR3 size: 16 residues. CDR3 amino acids: CASSPRDTTLNQPQHF. DNA for the CDR3: TGTGCCAGCTCACCGAGGGACACCACCCTCAATCAGCCCCAGCATTTT.

The V and J genes are TRBV5-1 and TRBJ2-1; D call uncertain. This CDR3 is built from 14 residues. Trimming stripped 0 bases from V and 3 bases from J, with 7 bases between. Germline CDR1 reads SGHRS; CDR2 reads YFSETQ. CDR3 in amino acids: CASSLGQNYNEQFF. The CDR3 DNA reads TGCGCCAGCAGCTTGGGGCAGAACTACAATGAGCAGTTCTTC.

This clone has a handful of counts. This sequence joins TRBV30 and TRBJ2-2, with D possibly matching TRBD1 (6 bases). This CDR3 has 15 residues. V lost 1 base and J lost 4, with 13 bases in between. The germline CDR1 and CDR2 sequences are GTSNPN and SVGIG (reference sequence). In nucleotides, the CDR3 is TGTGCCTGGAGTGCCTGGGGGCGGGTCACCGGGGAGCTGTTTTTT. It yields the protein CAWSAWGRVTGELFF.

The CDR3 region is CASSVRGSNTGELFF. The DNA of the CDR3 is TGTGCCAGCAGCGTACGGGGTTCGAACACCGGGGAGCTGTTTTTT. The rearrangement uses TRBV9 and TRBJ2-2, with a weak D call TRBD2 (5 bases). The V gene's germline CDR1 is SGDLS and CDR2 YYNGEE. The CDR3 extends over 15 amino acids. V was cut by 1 base and J by 0 bases, with 7 bases left in between.

This clone appeared a few times. The chain uses TRBV7-9 and TRBJ2-4; tentative D call: TRBD2 (6 bases). V was clipped by 4 bases and J by 6 bases, with 10 bases between them. The length of the CDR3 is 13 residues. Germline V lookup: CDR1 SEHNR, CDR2 FQNEAQ (reference sequence). The CDR3: CASSSRLGNIQYF. The CDR3 bases are TGTGCCAGCAGCTCGAGACTAGGAAACATTCAGTACTTC.

This chain uses TRBV20-1 with TRBJ1-4, with no clear D. Germline CDR1 reads DFQATT; CDR2 reads SNEGSKA (reference sequence). The CDR3 length is 11 residues. V lost 4 bases and J 5 bases, leaving 5 bases between the germline ends. The CDR3, as DNA: TGCAGTGCTACGTTAAATGAAAAACTGTTTTTT. Translating it yields CSATLNEKLFF.

This rearrangement joins TRBV29-1 to TRBJ1-5; D is ambiguous. V dropped 4 bases and J dropped 4 bases, with 8 bases sitting between them. This CDR3 spans 12 amino acids. CDR1 and CDR2 (germline): SQVTM, ANQGSEA. CDR3 DNA sequence: TGCAGCGTTGCTGAGGAGAATCAGCCCCAGCATTTT. Encoded protein: CSVAEENQPQHF. The full variable domain, in which reference TRBV29-1 and TRBJ1-5 provide the parts outside the CDR3, is SAVISQKPSRDICQRGTSLTIQCQVDSQVTMMFWYRQQPGQSLTLIATANQGSEATYESGFVIDKFPISRPNLTFSTLTVSNMSPEDSSIYLCSVAEENQPQHFGDGTRLSIL.

This clone has just a few counts. The chain links TRBV4-3 to TRBJ2-2; TRBD1 agrees at 7 bases. The CDR3 length is 14 residues. J lost 4 bases, V lost 4 bases, and 3 bases had no gene match. Germline V gene sequence: CDR1 LGHNA, CDR2 YSLEER. CDR3 sequence: CASSPGQSTGELFF. CDR3 coding DNA: TGCGCCAGCAGCCCGGGACAGTCCACCGGGGAGCTGTTTTTT.

The J gene is TRBJ2-5, the V gene TRBV9, with D possibly being TRBD1 (5 bases). The end of the DNA aligns better with TRBJ2-7, so the J call may be wrong. The germline gives CDR1 SGDLS, CDR2 YYNGEE. There are 14 residues in the CDR3. The CDR3 DNA follows: TGTGCCAGCAGCGTAGTTGACAGATCCTACGAGCAGTACTTC. Protein: CASSVVDRSYEQYF.

This chain joins TRBV27 and TRBJ1-6; the D is unclear. Germline CDR1 is MNHEY and CDR2 is SMNVEV (reference sequence). Between the trimmed V and J ends, which lost 3 bases and 10 bases, there was a span of 16 bases. This CDR3 comprises 15 residues. The CDR3 DNA reads as TGTGCCAGCAGTTTGGAGACCTCGGATTTATCACCCCTCCACTTT. This encodes CASSLETSDLSPLHF.

This clone was detected a few times. The chain uses TRBV11-2 and TRBJ1-5; possibly TRBD1 for D (5 bases). The V end lost 3 bases, the J end lost 5 bases, and 8 bases lay between the germline ends. The length of the CDR3 is 13 residues. The V gene's germline CDR1 is SGHAT and CDR2 FQNNGV. DNA of the CDR3: TGTGCCAGCAGCTTCACGGGGGATCAGCCCCAGCATTTT. It yields the protein CASSFTGDQPQHF. The full variable domain, in which reference TRBV11-2 and TRBJ1-5 provide the parts outside the CDR3, is EAGVAQSPRYKIIEKRQSVAFWCNPISGHATLYWYQQILGQGPKLLIQFQNNGVVDDSQLPKDRFSAERLKGVDSTLKIQPAKLEDSAVYLCASSFTGDQPQHFGDGTRLSIL.

DNA of the CDR3: TGTGCCAGCAGCAACCCCGGGACAGGGCTTTACAATGAGCAGTTCTTC. Translating gives CASSNPGTGLYNEQFF. This rearrangement joins TRBV7-9 to TRBJ2-1; 9 bases map to TRBD1. CDR1 is SEHNR and CDR2 is FQNEAQ in the germline V gene (reference sequence). V lost 5 bases and J lost 4; bases outside the gene matches: 9. The CDR3 is made up of 16 amino acids.

The chain links TRBV7-3 to TRBJ2-6, with a possible D match to TRBD1 (5 bases). Germline assignment: CDR1 SGHTA and CDR2 FQGTGA. V dropped 4 bases and J dropped 3 bases, with 7 bases sitting between them. This CDR3 has 14 residues. CDR3 DNA sequence: TGTGCCAGCAGCTCCCAGGGTGGGGCCAACGTCCTGACTTTC. It codes for CASSSQGGANVLTF.

This chain links TRBV18 with TRBJ1-5; 9 nucleotides line up with TRBD1. There are 14 residues in the CDR3. Germline loops: CDR1 KGHSH, CDR2 LQKENI. V trimming: 4 bases; J trimming: 6 bases; junction bases outside the gene matches: 4. The CDR3 loop reads CASSLGDRAQPQHF. The CDR3 DNA reads TGTGCCAGCTCACTTGGGGACAGGGCTCAGCCCCAGCATTTT.

The chain is built from TRBV9 and TRBJ1-2, with 8 bases that match TRBD1. This CDR3 contains 13 residues. Germline V lookup: CDR1 SGDLS, CDR2 YYNGEE. V lost 4 bases, J lost 6 bases, and 5 bases stayed unmatched. This CDR3 reads CASSSDRANGYTF. The CDR3, as DNA: TGTGCCAGCAGCTCGGACAGGGCTAATGGCTACACCTTC.